The 26 T cell receptor beta chains presented below share a single source sample, sequenced in a study of T cell responses to AZD1222 COVID-19 vaccine. TCRdb's copy holds only in-frame clones and misses some; the assay was immunoSEQ multiplex PCR. The sample has 97,000 or so clones; roughly nine tenths are singletons. Source: peripheral blood, taken on day 0 of AZD1222 vaccination. The source is an adult in good health.

The chain links TRBV6-5 to TRBJ1-1; the match to TRBD1 covers 7 bases. CDR3 length: 12 amino acids. The germline CDR1 and CDR2 sequences are MNHEY and SVGAGI. The V gene end was trimmed by 5 bases and the J gene end by 9 bases; junction bases not matched to a gene: 6. The CDR3 DNA reads as TGTGCCAGCAGTAGGGAGGACAGGAAAGCTTTCTTT. Translating it yields CASSREDRKAFF.

This sequence joins TRBV7-9 and TRBJ1-6; a weak D match, TRBD1 (6 bases). Trimming took 1 base from V and 16 from J, leaving 11 bases between them. This CDR3 is built from 12 residues. Germline-derived CDR1 and CDR2 are SEHNR and FQNEAQ (reference sequence). Here the CDR3 reads CASSLDGGQLHF. The CDR3 coding sequence is TGTGCCAGCAGCTTAGACGGGGGCCAACTCCACTTT.

V and J are TRBV7-3 and TRBJ2-7, with D uncertain. The CDR3 is 15 residues long. V was clipped by 2 bases and J by 4 bases, with 15 bases between them. Germline CDR1 is SGHTA and CDR2 is FQGTGA. CDR3 loop: CASSLGTPGVYEQYF. Here the CDR3 DNA reads TGTGCCAGCAGCTTAGGCACCCCTGGGGTATACGAGCAGTACTTC. Based on the CDR3 plus reference TRBV7-3 and TRBJ2-7, the full variable domain is GAGVSQTPSNKVTEKGKYVELRCDPISGHTALYWYRQSLGQGPEFLIYFQGTGAADDSGLPNDRFFAVRPEGSVSTLKIQRTERGDSAVYLCASSLGTPGVYEQYFGPGTRLTVT.

The chain uses TRBV5-6 and TRBJ1-2; 7 bases are a match to TRBD1. The germline V gene has CDR1 SGHDT and CDR2 YYEEEE. The CDR3 is made up of 13 amino acids. V gave up 1 base and J gave up 8 bases; unmatched junction bases: 5. The CDR3 nucleotides read TGTGCCAGCAGCTTGAGGGGGCTACGGGGCTACACCTTC. Its translation is CASSLRGLRGYTF.

The gene calls are TRBV19 and TRBJ2-2, with D unresolved. Germline CDR1 is LNHDA and CDR2 is SQIVND (reference sequence). CDR3 length equals 14 residues. The ends were cut back, 4 bases at V and 0 bases at J, with 6 bases in the middle. CDR3 DNA: TGTGCCAGTAGTACCTCCACGAACACCGGGGAGCTGTTTTTT. Its protein product is CASSTSTNTGELFF.

This clone was detected a few times. V and J are TRBV10-3 and TRBJ2-2; TRBD1 matches 10 bases. The CDR3 consists of 14 residues. V dropped 6 bases and J dropped 4; count of bases not matched to a gene: 2. Germline CDR1 ENHRY, CDR2 SYGVKD. In DNA form, the CDR3 reads TGTGCCATCAGGGGACAGGGGACCACCGGGGAGCTGTTTTTT. Translated: CAIRGQGTTGELFF.

This chain connects TRBV5-6 to TRBJ2-7; 9 bases map to TRBD1. V was pared by 4 bases and J by 2 bases, with 7 bases of the junction left unmatched. The CDR3 contains 15 residues. Germline CDR1 SGHDT, CDR2 YYEEEE. In DNA form, the CDR3 reads TGTGCCAGCAGCCCTAGGTACAGGGGGCCCTACGAGCAGTACTTC. Translated: CASSPRYRGPYEQYF.

The chain links TRBV6-5 to TRBJ1-2; D not certain. The CDR3 totals 14 residues. Per the germline V gene, CDR1 is MNHEY and CDR2 is SVGAGI. V was trimmed by 3 bases and J by 4 bases, leaving 12 bases between them. CDR3 sequence reads: CASSYLAPTYGYTF. CDR3 nucleotides: TGTGCCAGCAGTTATTTGGCCCCAACCTATGGCTACACCTTC.

V gene TRBV28 combines with J gene TRBJ2-5, with D possibly TRBD1 on 7 matching bases. Trimming removed 8 bases from V and 2 bases from J, with 12 bases in between. CDR3 size: 13 residues. CDR1 is MDHEN, CDR2 SYDVKM, per germline. The CDR3 nucleotides are TGTGCCAGCGAGGCAGGGGGGCAAGAGACCCAGTACTTC. Protein sequence: CASEAGGQETQYF.

This clone turned up a few times. The chain employs TRBV27 and TRBJ2-3; TRBD1 might be the D (5 bases). The germline CDR1 and CDR2 sequences are MNHEY and SMNVEV (reference sequence). The germline V and J ends were trimmed by 3 bases and 2 bases, with 9 bases remaining between them. This CDR3 region has 14 residues. The CDR3: CASSLTALTDTQYF. The CDR3 DNA reads as TGTGCCAGCAGTTTGACAGCGCTCACAGATACGCAGTATTTT.

V gene TRBV5-8 combines with J gene TRBJ1-3; D gene uncertain. CDR3 length: 16 residues. Trimming stripped 1 base from V and 1 base from J, with 12 bases between. Germline lookup yields CDR1 SGHTS and CDR2 YDEGEE. The CDR3 reads CASSLKRALSGNTIYF. In DNA, the CDR3 is TGTGCCAGCAGCTTGAAGCGGGCCCTTTCTGGAAACACCATATATTTT.

The count of this clone is one. As DNA, the CDR3 is TGTGCCAGCAGCTTTACAGCTAACACCGGGGAGCTGTTTTTT. This codes for CASSFTANTGELFF. The V call is TRBV11-3, the J call TRBJ2-2; D is uncertain. This CDR3 contains 14 residues. Trimming took 3 bases from V and 2 from J, leaving 7 bases between them. The germline V gene has CDR1 SGHNT and CDR2 YENEEA.

This chain links TRBV29-1 with TRBJ2-1; D is unclear. Per germline, CDR1 SQVTM and CDR2 ANQGSEA. Trimming took off 5 bases at V and 3 bases at J, with 8 bases between the two ends. This CDR3 has 12 amino acids. This CDR3 reads CSVLDGYNEQFF. The CDR3 nucleotides are TGCAGCGTTTTGGACGGCTACAATGAGCAGTTCTTC.

The chain links TRBV10-1 to TRBJ1-1; D remains ambiguous. This CDR3 comprises 14 residues. Germline-derived CDR1 and CDR2 are WNHNN and SYGVQD (reference sequence). Trimming stripped 4 bases from V and 5 bases from J, with 14 bases between. In DNA, the CDR3 is TGCGCCAGCAGTGGAGGACCACGGGAGACTGAAGCTTTCTTT. Amino acid sequence: CASSGGPRETEAFF.

The CDR3 region is CASSGTQGTQYF. CDR3 nucleotide sequence: TGTGCCAGCAGTGGGACCCAAGGGACGCAGTATTTT. The chain joins TRBV2 to TRBJ2-3; no clear D gene. V lost 4 bases, J lost 9 bases, and 11 bases lay in between. The CDR3 totals 12 residues. Looked up from germline, CDR1 is SNHLY and CDR2 is FYNNEI.

The chain has TRBV27 and TRBJ2-1, with TRBD1 identical over 11 bases. The germline V gene has CDR1 MNHEY and CDR2 SMNVEV (reference sequence). V gave up 2 bases and J gave up 8 bases; unmatched junction bases: 5. The CDR3 is 15 residues long. The CDR3 protein is CASSLRTGGRDEQFF. The CDR3 DNA reads as TGTGCCAGCAGTTTAAGGACAGGGGGCAGGGATGAGCAGTTCTTC.

The chain combines TRBV29-1 with TRBJ1-2; 9 positions match TRBD1. CDR1 is SQVTM, CDR2 ANQGSEA, per germline. The CDR3 length is 16 residues. V lost 3 bases to trimming and J lost 4 bases; unmatched junction nucleotides: 12. The CDR3 DNA is TGCAGCGTTGACGAGGGCCGGGACAGGGCTGCCTATGGCTACACCTTC. Translating gives CSVDEGRDRAAYGYTF.

The rearrangement joins TRBV5-5 to TRBJ1-1; D gene unclear. Trimming took 4 bases from V and 2 from J, leaving 3 bases between them. The CDR3 runs to 11 residues. Looked up from germline, CDR1 is SGHKS and CDR2 is YYEKEE (reference sequence). CDR3 loop: CASSINTEAFF. DNA of the CDR3: TGTGCCAGCAGCATTAACACTGAAGCTTTCTTT.

The rearrangement links TRBV18 to TRBJ1-1, with 8 nucleotides matching TRBD1. After removal of 4 bases from V and 5 bases from J, the junction contained 6 bases not matched to a gene. In germline, CDR1 is KGHSH, CDR2 LQKENI. CDR3 length: 14 residues. The CDR3 nucleotides are TGTGCCAGCTCACAAGGACAGGGTTGGACTGAAGCTTTCTTT. Protein product: CASSQGQGWTEAFF.

V gene TRBV10-3 combines with J gene TRBJ2-1; 7 bases fit TRBD2. CDR1 ENHRY and CDR2 SYGVKD come from the germline V gene. The CDR3 extends over 17 amino acids. The trim removed 2 bases at V and 0 bases at J, leaving 7 bases unmatched. CDR3 DNA: TGTGCCATCAGTGAGCGCGGGAGTCAAAGCTCCTACAATGAGCAGTTCTTC. Translated, it gives CAISERGSQSSYNEQFF.

The chain's CDR3 is CASSWTRNTEAFF. CDR3 bases: TGTGCCAGCAGCTGGACTCGGAACACTGAAGCTTTCTTT. This rearrangement joins TRBV7-3 to TRBJ1-1, with D uncertain. Germline V gives CDR1 SGHTA, CDR2 FQGTGA. The V and J ends lost 4 bases and 1 base respectively, with 7 bases between them. The CDR3 totals 13 residues.

The V gene is TRBV5-6, the J gene TRBJ1-2; D not certain. CDR3 length: 13 residues. Germline assignment: CDR1 SGHDT and CDR2 YYEEEE. V was clipped by 2 bases and J by 2 bases, with 7 bases between them. As DNA, the CDR3 is TGTGCCAGCAGCTTCAATGGAAACTATGGCTACACCTTC. Its translation: CASSFNGNYGYTF.

J is TRBJ2-2 and V is TRBV7-2; 7 bases are a match to TRBD1. Germline V CDR1 and CDR2: SGHTA, FQGNSA. The CDR3 is made up of 16 amino acids. With V trimmed by 2 bases and J by 0 bases, 3 bases remained unmatched. CDR3 sequence reads: CASSLFQGANTGELFF. Written as DNA, the CDR3 is TGTGCCAGCAGCTTATTTCAGGGGGCGAACACCGGGGAGCTGTTTTTT.

The rearrangement uses TRBV2 and TRBJ2-4; D ambiguous. The CDR3 totals 13 residues. Germline V gene data show CDR1 as SNHLY and CDR2 as FYNNEI. V was trimmed by 1 base and J by 6 bases, leaving 7 bases between them. CDR3 DNA: TGTGCCAGCAGTGAAGACCTGGGAAACATTCAGTACTTC. As protein: CASSEDLGNIQYF.

This clone came up a few times. This chain joins TRBV10-3 and TRBJ2-7, with D possibly matching TRBD2 (5 bases). V was cut by 1 base and J by 0 bases, with 16 bases left in between. The V gene's germline CDR1 is ENHRY and CDR2 SYGVKD. The length of the CDR3 is 17 residues. The CDR3 DNA reads as TGTGCCATCAGTGAGTTTCAGCGGACGGAACGCTCCTACGAGCAGTACTTC. Its protein product is CAISEFQRTERSYEQYF.

This rearrangement joins TRBV28 to TRBJ2-1; 8 positions match TRBD2. Germline V lookup: CDR1 MDHEN, CDR2 SYDVKM. The CDR3 contains 17 residues. V lost 4 bases, J lost 6 bases, and 14 bases stayed unmatched. The chain's CDR3 is CASSSTPGGGWVNEQFF. The CDR3 nucleotides are TGTGCCAGCAGTTCCACACCCGGGGGGGGGTGGGTCAATGAGCAGTTCTTC.